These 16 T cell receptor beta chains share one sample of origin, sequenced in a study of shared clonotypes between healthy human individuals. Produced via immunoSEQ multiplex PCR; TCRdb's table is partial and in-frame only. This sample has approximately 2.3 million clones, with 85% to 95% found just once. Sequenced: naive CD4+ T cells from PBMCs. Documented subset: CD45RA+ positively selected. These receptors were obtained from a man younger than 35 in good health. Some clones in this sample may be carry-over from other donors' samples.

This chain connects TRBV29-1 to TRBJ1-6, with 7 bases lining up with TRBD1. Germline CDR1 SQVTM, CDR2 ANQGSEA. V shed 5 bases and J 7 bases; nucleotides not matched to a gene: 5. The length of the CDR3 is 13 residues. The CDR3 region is CSVSQGWNSPLHF. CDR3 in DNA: TGCAGCGTTTCACAGGGGTGGAATTCACCCCTCCACTTT.

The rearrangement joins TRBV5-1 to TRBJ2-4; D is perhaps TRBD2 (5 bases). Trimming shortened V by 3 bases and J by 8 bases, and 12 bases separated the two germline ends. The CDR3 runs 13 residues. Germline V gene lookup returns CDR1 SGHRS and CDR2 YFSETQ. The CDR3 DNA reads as TGCGCCAGCAGCTCGACTTACGGGGACATTCAGTACTTC. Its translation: CASSSTYGDIQYF.

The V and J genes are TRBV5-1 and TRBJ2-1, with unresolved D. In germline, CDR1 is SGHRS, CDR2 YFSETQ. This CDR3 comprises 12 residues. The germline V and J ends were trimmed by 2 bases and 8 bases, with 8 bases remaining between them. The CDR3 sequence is CASSFTSHEQFF. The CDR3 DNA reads TGCGCCAGCAGCTTTACCTCCCATGAGCAGTTCTTC.

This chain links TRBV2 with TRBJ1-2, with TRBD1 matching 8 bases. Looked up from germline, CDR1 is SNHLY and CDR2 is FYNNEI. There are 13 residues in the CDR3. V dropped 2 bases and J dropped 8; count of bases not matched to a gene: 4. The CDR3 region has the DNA TGTGCCAGCAGTGAAACCCGACAGGGGGGCTACACCTTC. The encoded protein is CASSETRQGGYTF.

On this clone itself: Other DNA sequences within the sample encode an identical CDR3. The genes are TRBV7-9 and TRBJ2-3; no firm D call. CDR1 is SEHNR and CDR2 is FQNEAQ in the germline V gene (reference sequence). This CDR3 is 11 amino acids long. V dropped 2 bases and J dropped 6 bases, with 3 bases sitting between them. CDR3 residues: CASSLLDTQYF. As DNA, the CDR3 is TGTGCCAGCAGCTTACTTGATACGCAGTATTTT.

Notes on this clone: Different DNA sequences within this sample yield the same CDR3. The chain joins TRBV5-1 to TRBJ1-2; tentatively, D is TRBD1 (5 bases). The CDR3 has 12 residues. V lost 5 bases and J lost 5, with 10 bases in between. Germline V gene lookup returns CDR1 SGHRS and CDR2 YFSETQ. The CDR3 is CASSLKGYGYTF. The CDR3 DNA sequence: TGCGCCAGCAGTTTAAAGGGGTATGGCTACACCTTC.

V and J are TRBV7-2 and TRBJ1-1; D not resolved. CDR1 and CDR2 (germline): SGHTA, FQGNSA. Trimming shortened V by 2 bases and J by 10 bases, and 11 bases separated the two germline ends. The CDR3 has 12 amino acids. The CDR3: CASSLMLVGAFF. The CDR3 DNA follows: TGTGCCAGCAGCTTAATGTTGGTTGGAGCTTTCTTT. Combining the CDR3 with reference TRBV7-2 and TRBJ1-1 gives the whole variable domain GAGVSQSPSNKVTEKGKDVELRCDPISGHTALYWYRQSLGQGLEFLIYFQGNSAPDKSGLPSDRFSAERTGGSVSTLTIQRTQQEDSAVYLCASSLMLVGAFFGQGTRLTVV.

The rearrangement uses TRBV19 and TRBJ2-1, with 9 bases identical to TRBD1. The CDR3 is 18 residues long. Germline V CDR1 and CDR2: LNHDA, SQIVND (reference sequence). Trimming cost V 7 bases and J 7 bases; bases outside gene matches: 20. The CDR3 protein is CASTKGLFGQGSRNEQFF. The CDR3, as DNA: TGTGCCAGTACTAAGGGCCTATTTGGACAGGGGTCTAGGAATGAGCAGTTCTTC.

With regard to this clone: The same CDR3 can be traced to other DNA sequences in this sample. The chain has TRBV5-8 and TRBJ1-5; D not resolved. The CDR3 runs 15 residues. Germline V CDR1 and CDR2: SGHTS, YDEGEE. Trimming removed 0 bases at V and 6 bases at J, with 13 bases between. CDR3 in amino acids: CASSLAGRMGQPQHF. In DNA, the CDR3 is TGTGCCAGCAGCTTGGCGGGCAGGATGGGTCAGCCCCAGCATTTT.

The CDR3 here is CASSEWGSRSYNEQFF. In nucleotides, the CDR3 is TGTGCCAGCAGTGAATGGGGGTCGAGGTCCTACAATGAGCAGTTCTTC. V gene TRBV6-1 combines with J gene TRBJ2-1; D could derive from TRBD1 or TRBD2 (5 bases each). The CDR3 covers 16 residues. Trimming removed 2 bases at V and 1 base at J, with 12 bases between. CDR1 MNHNS and CDR2 SASEGT come from the germline V gene.

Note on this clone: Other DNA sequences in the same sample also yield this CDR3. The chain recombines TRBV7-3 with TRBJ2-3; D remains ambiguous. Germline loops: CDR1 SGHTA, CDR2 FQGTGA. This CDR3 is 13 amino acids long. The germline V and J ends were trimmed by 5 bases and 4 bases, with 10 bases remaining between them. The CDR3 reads CASSKGLADTQYF. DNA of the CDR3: TGTGCCAGCAGCAAAGGCTTGGCAGATACGCAGTATTTT.

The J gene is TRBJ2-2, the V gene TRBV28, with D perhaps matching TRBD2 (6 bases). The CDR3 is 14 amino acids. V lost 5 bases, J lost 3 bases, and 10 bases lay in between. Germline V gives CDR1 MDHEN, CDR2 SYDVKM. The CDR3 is CASSGGIHTGELFF. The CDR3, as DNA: TGTGCCAGCAGTGGGGGGATCCACACCGGGGAGCTGTTTTTT.

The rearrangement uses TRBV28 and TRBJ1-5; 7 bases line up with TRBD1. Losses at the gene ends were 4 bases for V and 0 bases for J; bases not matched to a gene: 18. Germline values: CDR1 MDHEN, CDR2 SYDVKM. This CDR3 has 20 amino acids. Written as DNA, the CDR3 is TGTGCCAGCAGTTACCTAGTCCTTAGATTGGACAGGTATAGCAATCAGCCCCAGCATTTT. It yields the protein CASSYLVLRLDRYSNQPQHF.

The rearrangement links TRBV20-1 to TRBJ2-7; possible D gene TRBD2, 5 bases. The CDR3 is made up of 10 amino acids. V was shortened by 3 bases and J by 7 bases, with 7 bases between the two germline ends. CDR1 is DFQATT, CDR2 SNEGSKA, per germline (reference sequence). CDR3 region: CSASRGEQYF. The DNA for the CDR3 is TGCAGTGCTAGCCGAGGGGAGCAGTACTTC.

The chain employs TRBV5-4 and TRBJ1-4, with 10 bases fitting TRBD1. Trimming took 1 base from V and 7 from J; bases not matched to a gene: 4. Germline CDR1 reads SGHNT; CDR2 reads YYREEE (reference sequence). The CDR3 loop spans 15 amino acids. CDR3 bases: TGTGCCAGCAGCTTGCGTGGGACAGGGGTTGAAAAACTGTTTTTT. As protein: CASSLRGTGVEKLFF.

CDR3 in DNA: TGTGCCAGCAGCATAGGCAGGGGGCGTGGGGAGACCCAGTACTTC. It is translated as CASSIGRGRGETQYF. The chain uses TRBV5-4 and TRBJ2-5; 8 bases agree with TRBD1. The CDR3 consists of 15 residues. After removal of 4 bases from V and 5 bases from J, the junction contained 10 bases not matched to a gene. CDR1 and CDR2 from the germline V gene are SGHNT and YYREEE (reference sequence).